This entry is about one T cell receptor beta chain. At one end the junction does not follow the germline gene, possibly because of a read error. The CDR3 covers 15 residues. Germline CDR1 and CDR2: SGDLS and YYNGEE. This record comes from a study of breast tumors, draining lymph nodes, adjacent tissues. In TCRdb, the multiplex PCR reads were re-called with MiXCR into one record per CDR3 protein. This sample has about 31,000 distinct CDR3 sequences, with approximately 63% found just once. V is TRBV9 and J is TRBJ2-1; D ambiguous. What was sequenced was breast tumor tissue. This TCR derives from a female donor with breast cancer. Some clones in this sample may be carry-over from other donors' samples. This chain's CDR3 is CASSVGSLGVNEQSF. CDR3 in DNA: TGTGCCAGCAGCGTAGGGTCCTTGGGTGTTAATGAGCAGTCCTTC. The whole variable domain, filled in from reference TRBV9 and TRBJ2-1, reads DSGVTQTPKHLITATGQRVTLRCSPRSGDLSVYWYQQSLDQGLQFLIQYYNGEERAKGNILERFSAQQFPDLHSELNLSSLELGDSALYFCASSVGSLGVNEQSFGPGTRLTVL.